The source of this TCR beta chain is a study of vaccination effects on CD4 cells after COVID-19. Study summary: Samples gathered post-vaccine arrived a median of 72 days past the second dose.

This clone was recorded many times. Its antigen is currently unknown. The repertoire was sequenced with immunoSEQ multiplex PCR; TCRdb's copy has only in-frame clones and lacks some. The sample lists under 35,000 clones; over 55% were seen once. Viral peptide pool expansion of antigen-specific CD4+ T cells preceded sequencing in the ViraFEST assay. Following culture for approximately ten days, CD4+ T cells were isolated. Two-dose vaccination with either BNT162b2 or mRNA-1273 was given to the participants. Cells had half their medium changed to IL-2 medium on days 3 and 7. This receptor was taken from a human donor who received a COVID-19 vaccine. The source material was CD4+ T cells from PBMCs cultured with SARS-CoV-2 spike peptides, sampled after COVID-19 vaccination.

CDR3 in amino acids: CASRSDREGSSYNSPLHF. The CDR3 region has the DNA TGTGCCAGCAGATCAGACAGGGAGGGGAGCTCCTATAATTCACCCCTCCACTTT. This chain uses TRBV7-8 with TRBJ1-6; 7 bases map to TRBD1. The length of the CDR3 is 18 residues. V lost 6 bases and J lost 0; bases outside the gene matches: 11. Germline V gene data show CDR1 as SGHVS and CDR2 as FQNEAQ.